The clone carrying this TCR beta chain was detected ten times or more. This specimen belongs to a study of early T cells in non-severe SARS-CoV-2 infection. Turning to the study itself: Chains were unpaired, as sequencing was done on bulk RNA from unsorted whole blood.

TCRdb re-called the 5' RACE reads through MiXCR, storing one row per CDR3 protein. The sample shows around 49,000 distinct CDR3 sequences, 11% of them seen only once. Germline V lookup: CDR1 SGHRS, CDR2 YFSETQ. J was trimmed by 3 bases and V by 5 bases; bases with no gene match: 8. This CDR3 comprises 16 residues. The sequencing input was whole blood. The genes are TRBV5-1 and TRBJ2-2; 9 positions match TRBD2. The TCR was taken from an adult who was a healthcare worker with PCR-confirmed SARS-CoV-2 infection or an uninfected control (not recorded which). The CDR3 region has the DNA TGCGCCAGCAGGCAGACTAGCGGCTTATACACCGGGGAGCTGTTTTTT. Amino acids: CASRQTSGLYTGELFF.